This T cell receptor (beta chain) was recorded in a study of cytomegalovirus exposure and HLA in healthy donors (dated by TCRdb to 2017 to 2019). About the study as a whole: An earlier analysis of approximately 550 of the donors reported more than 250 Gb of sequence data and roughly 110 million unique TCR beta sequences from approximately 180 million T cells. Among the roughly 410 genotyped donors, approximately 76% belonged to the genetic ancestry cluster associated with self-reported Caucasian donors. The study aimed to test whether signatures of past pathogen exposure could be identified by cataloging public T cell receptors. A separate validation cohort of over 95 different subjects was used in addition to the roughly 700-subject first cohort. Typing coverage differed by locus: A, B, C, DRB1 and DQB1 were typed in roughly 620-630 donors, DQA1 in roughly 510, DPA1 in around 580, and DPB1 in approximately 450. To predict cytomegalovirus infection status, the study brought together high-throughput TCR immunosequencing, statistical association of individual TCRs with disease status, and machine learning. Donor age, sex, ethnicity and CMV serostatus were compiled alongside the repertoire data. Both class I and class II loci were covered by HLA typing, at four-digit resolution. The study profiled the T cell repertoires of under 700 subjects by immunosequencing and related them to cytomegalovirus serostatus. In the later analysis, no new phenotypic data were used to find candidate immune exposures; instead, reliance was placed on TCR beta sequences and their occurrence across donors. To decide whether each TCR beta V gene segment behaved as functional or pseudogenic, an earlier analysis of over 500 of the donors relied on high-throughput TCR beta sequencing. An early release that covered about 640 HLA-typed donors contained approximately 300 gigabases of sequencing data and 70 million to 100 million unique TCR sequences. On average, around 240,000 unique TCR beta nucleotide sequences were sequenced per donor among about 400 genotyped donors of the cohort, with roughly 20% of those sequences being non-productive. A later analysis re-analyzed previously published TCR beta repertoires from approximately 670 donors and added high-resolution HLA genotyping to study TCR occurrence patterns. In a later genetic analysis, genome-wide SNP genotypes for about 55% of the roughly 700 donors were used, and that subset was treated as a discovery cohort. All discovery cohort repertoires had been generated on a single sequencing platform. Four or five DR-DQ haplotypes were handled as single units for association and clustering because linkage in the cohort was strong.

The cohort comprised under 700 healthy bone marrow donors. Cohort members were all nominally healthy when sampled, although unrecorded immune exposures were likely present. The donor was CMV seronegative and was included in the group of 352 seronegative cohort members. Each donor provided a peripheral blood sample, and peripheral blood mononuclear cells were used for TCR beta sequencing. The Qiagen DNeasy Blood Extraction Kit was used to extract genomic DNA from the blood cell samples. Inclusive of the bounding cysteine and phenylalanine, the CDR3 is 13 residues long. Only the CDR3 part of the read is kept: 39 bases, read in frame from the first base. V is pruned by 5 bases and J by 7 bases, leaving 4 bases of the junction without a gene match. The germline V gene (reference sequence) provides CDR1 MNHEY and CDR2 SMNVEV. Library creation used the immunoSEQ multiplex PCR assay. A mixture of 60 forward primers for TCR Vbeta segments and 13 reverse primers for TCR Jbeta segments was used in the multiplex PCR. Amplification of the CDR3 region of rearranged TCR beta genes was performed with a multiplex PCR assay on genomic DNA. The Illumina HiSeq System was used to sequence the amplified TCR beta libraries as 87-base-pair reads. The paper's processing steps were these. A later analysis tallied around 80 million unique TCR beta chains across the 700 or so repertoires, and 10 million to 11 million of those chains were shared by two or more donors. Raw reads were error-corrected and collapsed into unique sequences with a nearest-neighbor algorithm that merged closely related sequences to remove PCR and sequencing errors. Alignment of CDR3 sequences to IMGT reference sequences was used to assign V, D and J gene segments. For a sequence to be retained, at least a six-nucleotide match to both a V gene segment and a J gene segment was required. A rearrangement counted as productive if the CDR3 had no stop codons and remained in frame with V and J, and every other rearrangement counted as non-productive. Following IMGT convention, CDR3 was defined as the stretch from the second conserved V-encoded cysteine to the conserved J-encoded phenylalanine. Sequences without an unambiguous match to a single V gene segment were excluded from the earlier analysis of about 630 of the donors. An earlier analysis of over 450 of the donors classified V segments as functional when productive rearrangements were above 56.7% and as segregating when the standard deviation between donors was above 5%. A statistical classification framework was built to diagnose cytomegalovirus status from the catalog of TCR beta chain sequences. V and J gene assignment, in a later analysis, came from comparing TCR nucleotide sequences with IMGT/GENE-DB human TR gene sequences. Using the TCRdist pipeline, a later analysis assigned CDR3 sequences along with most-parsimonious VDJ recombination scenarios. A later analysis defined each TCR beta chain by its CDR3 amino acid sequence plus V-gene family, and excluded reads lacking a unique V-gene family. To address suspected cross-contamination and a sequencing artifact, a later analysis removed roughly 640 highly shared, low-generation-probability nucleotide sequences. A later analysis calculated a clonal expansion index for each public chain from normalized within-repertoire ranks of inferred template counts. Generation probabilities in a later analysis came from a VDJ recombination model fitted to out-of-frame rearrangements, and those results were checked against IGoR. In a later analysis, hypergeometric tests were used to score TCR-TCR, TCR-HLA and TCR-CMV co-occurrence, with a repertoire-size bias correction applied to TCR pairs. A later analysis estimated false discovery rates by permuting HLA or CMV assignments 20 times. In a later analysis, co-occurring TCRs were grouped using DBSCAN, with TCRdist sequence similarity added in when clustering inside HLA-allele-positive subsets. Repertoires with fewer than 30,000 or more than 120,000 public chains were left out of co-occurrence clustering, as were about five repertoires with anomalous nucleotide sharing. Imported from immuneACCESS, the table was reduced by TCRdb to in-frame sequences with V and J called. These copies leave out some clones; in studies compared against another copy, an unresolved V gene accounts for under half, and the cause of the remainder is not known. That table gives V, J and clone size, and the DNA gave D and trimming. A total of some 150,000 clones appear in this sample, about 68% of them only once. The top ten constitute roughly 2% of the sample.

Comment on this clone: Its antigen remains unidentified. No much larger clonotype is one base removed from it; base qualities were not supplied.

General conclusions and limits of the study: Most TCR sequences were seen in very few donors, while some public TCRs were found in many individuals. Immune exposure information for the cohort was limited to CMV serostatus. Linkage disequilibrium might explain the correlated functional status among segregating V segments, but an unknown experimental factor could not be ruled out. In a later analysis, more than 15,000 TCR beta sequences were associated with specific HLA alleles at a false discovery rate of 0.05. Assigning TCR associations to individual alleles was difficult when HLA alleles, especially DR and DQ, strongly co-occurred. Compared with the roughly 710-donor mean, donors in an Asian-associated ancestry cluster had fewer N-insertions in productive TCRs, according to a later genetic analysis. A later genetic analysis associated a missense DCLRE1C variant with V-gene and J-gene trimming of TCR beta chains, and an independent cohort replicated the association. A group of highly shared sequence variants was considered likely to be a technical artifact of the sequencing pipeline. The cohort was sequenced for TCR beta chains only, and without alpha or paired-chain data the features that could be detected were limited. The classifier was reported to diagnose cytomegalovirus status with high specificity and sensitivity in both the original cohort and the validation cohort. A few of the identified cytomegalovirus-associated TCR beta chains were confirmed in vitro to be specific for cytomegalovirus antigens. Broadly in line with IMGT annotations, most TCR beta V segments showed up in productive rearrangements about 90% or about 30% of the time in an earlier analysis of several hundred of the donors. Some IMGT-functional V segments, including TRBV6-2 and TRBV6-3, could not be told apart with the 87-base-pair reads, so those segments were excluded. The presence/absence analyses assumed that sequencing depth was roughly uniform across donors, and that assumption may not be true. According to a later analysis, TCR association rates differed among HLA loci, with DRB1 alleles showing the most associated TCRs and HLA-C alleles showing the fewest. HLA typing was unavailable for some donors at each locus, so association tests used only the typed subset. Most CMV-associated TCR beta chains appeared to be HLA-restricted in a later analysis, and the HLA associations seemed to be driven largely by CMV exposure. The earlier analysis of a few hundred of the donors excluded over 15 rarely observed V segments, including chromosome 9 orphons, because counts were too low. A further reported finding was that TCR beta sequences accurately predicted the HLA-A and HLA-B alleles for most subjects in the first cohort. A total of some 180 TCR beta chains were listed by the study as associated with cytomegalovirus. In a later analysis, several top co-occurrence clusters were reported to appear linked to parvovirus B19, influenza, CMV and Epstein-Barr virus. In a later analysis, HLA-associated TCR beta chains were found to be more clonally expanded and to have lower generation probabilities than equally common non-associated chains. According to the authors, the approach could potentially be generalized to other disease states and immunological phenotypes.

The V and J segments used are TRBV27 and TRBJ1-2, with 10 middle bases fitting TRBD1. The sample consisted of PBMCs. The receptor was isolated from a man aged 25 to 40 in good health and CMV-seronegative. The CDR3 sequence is CASSPTGGSGYTF. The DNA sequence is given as TGTGCCAGCAGTCCGACAGGGGGCAGTGGCTACACCTTC.